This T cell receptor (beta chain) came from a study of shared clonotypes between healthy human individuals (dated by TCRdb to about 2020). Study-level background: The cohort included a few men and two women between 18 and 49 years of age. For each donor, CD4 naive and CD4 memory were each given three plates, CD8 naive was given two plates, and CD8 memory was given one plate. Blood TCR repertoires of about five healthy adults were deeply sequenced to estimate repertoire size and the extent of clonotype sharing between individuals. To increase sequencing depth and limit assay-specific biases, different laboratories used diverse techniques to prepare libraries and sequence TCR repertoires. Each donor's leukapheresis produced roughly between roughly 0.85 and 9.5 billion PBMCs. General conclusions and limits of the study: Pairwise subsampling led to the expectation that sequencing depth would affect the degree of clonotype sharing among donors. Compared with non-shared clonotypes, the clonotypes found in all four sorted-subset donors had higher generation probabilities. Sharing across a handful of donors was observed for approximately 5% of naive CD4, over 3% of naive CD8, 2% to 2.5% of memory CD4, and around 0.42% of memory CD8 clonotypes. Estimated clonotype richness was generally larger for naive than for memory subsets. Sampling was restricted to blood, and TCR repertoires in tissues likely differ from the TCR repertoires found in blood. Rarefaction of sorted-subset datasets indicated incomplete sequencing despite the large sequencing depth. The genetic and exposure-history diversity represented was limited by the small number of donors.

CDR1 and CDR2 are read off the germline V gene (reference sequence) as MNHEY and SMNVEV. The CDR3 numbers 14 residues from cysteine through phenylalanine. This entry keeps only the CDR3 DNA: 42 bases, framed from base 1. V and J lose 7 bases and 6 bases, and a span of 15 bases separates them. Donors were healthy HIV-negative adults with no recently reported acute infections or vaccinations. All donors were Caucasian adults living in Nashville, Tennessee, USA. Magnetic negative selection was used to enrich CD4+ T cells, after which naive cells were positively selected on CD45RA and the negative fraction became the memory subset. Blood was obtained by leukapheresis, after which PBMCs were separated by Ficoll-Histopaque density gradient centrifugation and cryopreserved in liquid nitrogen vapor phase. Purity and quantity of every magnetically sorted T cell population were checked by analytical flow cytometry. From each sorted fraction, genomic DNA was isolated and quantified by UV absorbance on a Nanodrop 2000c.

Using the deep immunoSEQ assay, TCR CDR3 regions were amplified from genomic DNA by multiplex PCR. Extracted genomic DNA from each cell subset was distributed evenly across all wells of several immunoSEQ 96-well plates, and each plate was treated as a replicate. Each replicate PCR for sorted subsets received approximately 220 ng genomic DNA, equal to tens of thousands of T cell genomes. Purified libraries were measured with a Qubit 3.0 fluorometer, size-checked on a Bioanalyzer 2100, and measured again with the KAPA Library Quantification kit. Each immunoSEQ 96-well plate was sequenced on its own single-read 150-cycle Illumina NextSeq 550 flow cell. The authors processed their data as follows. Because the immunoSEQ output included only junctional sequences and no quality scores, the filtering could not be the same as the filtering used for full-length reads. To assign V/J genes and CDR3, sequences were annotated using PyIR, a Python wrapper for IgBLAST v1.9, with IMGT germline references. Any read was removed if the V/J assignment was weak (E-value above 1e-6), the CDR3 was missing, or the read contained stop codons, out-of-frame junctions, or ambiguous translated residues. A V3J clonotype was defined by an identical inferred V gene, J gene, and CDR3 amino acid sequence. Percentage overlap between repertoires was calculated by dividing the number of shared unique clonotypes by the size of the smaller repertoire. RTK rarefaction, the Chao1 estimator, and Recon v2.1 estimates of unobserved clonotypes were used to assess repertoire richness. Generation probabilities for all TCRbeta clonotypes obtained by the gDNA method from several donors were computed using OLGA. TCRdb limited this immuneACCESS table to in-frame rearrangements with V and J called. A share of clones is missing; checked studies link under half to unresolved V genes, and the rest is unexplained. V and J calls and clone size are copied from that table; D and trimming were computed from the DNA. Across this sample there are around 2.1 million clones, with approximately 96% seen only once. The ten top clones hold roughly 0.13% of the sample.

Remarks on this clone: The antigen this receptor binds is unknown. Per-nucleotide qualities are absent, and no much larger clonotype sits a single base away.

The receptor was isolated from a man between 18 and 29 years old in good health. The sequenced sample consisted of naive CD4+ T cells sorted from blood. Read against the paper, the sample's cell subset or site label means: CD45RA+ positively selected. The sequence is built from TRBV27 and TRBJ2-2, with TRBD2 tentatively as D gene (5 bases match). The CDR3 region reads CASTSSTTPGELFF. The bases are TGTGCCAGCACTTCCTCGACTACTCCCGGGGAGCTGTTTTTT.